The clone carrying this TCR beta chain came up a few times. The sample comes from a study of blood T cell repertoires in COVID-19. Study in general: The United States, Italy and Spain were the sources of the acute and convalescent COVID-19 samples.

Original data processing: Amplified reference gene primers provided the basis for estimating nucleated cell counts. Sequenced by immunoSEQ multiplex PCR; TCRdb stores in-frame clones only, minus some. The DNA gave D and trimming, while V, J and clone size come from that table. The data hold around 200,000 clones, with around 86% observed a single time. This CDR3 comprises 15 residues. V lost 3 bases and J lost 1; bases outside the gene matches: 5. Germline V gene data show CDR1 as LNHDA and CDR2 as SQIVND (reference sequence). Sequences were obtained from peripheral blood. V gene TRBV19 combines with J gene TRBJ1-1, with 7 bases aligning to TRBD1. This clonotype originated in a man older than 75 with acute or convalescent COVID-19. The CDR3 nucleotides are TGTGCCAGTAGTATGCCCAGGGGGTCGAACACTGAAGCTTTCTTT. Amino acid sequence: CASSMPRGSNTEAFF. Full variable domain (remainder filled in from reference TRBV19 and TRBJ1-1): DGGITQSPKYLFRKEGQNVTLSCEQNLNHDAMYWYRQDPGQGLRLIYYSQIVNDFQKGDIAEGYSVSREKKESFPLTVTSAQKNPTAFYLCASSMPRGSNTEAFFGQGTRLTVV.